What follows is one T cell receptor (beta chain) and its context. Its antigen is still unknown. This specimen belongs to a study of monozygotic twins with inflammatory bowel disease. cDNA encoding TCRalpha and TCRbeta underwent two nested PCRs of approximately 16 and 10 cycles, each of which was followed by bead purification. TCRdb derives one entry per CDR3 protein from the 5' RACE reads, leaving out DNA. The specimen's table records about 440,000 distinct CDR3 sequences. Study results and caveats: Using the inverse Simpson index, IBD patients had lower TCRbeta diversity than healthy co-twins. With others, IBD patients shared fewer clonotypes than healthy twins did, especially with disease activity.

The CDR3 is 15 amino acids. Germline V CDR1 and CDR2: LGHNA, YSLEER. This sequence joins TRBV4-3 and TRBJ1-1; the D gene TCRdb calls, TRBD1, cannot be checked with no DNA. Sequencing was carried out using blood. The TCR sequence derives from a human donor with ulcerative colitis or Crohn's disease, or a healthy co-twin of an affected twin (not recorded which). The CDR3 is CASSQAPRPNTEAFF.